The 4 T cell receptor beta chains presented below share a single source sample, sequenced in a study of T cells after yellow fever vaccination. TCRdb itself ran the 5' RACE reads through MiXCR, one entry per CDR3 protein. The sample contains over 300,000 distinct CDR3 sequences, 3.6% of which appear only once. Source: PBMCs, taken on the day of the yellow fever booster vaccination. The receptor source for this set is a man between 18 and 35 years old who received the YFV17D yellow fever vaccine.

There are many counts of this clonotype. CDR3 sequence reads: CASSPGQMYQETQYF. CDR3 bases: TGCGCCAGCAGTCCCGGACAGATGTACCAAGAGACCCAGTACTTC. This chain connects TRBV23-1 to TRBJ2-5; D is possibly TRBD1 (6 bases). TRBV23-1 is an ORF, with its function uncertain. Trimming removed 4 bases at V and 0 bases at J, with 12 bases between. This CDR3 contains 15 residues.

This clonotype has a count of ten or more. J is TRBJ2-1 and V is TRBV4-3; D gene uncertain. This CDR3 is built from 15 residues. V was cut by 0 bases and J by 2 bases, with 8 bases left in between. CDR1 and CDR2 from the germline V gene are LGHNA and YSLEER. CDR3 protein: CASSQEAVTYNEQFF. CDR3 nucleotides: TGCGCCAGCAGCCAAGAGGCAGTTACCTACAATGAGCAGTTCTTC.

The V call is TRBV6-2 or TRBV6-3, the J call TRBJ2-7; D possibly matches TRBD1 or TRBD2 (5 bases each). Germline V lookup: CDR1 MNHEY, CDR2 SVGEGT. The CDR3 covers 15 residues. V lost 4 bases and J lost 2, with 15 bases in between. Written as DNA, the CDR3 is TGTGCCAGCAGTTCAGACAGATTGGGGGCCTACGAGCAGTACGTC. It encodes CASSSDRLGAYEQYV.

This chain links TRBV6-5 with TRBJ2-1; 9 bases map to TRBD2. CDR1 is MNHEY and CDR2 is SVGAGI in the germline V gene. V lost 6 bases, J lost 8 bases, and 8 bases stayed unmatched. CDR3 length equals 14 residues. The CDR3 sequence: CASRAGTSRHEQFF. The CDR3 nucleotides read TGTGCCAGCAGGGCCGGGACTAGCAGGCATGAGCAGTTCTTC.